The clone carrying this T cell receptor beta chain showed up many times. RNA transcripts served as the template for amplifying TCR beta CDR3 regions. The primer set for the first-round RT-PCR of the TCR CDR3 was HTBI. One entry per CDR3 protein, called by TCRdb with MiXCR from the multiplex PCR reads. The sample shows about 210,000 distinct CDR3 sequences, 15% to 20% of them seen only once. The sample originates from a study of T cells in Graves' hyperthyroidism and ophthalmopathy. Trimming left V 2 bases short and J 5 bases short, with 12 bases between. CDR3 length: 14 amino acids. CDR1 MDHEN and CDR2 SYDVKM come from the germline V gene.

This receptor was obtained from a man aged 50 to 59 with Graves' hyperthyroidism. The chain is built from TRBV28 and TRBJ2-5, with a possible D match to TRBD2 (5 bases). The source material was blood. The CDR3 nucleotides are TGTGCCAGCAGTTTAAGTGGCAGAGGGGAGACCCAGTACTTC. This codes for CASSLSGRGETQYF.